This T cell receptor beta chain comes out of a study of Graves' ophthalmopathy and Graves' hyperthyroidism (dated by TCRdb to 2017 to 2018). For the study in its entirety: Peripheral blood was collected at initial diagnosis, prior to any treatment. An independent validation cohort comprised 18 hyperthyroidism patients and roughly 15 patients who later progressed from hyperthyroidism to ophthalmopathy. To tell Graves' ophthalmopathy apart from Graves' hyperthyroidism, and to predict which patients would progress to ophthalmopathy, the study relied on TCR beta repertoire signatures. To explore V-J signatures distinguishing ophthalmopathy from hyperthyroidism, a discovery set of under 110 patients (more than 40 ophthalmopathy, 57 stable hyperthyroidism) was enrolled. In roughly 6 hyperthyroidism patients, T-cell repertoires of thyroid tissue and blood were compared. In total, under 150 blood samples were TCR-sequenced: around 42 ophthalmopathy, around 75 hyperthyroidism and about 17 hyperthyroidism-to-ophthalmopathy patients. After sampling, hyperthyroidism patients received methimazole starting at 30 mg daily, and ophthalmopathy patients received high-dose intravenous methylprednisolone.

Hyperthyroidism was defined as stable when no progression to ophthalmopathy occurred within 18 months of follow-up. The hyperthyroidism patients were 18 to 65 years old and newly diagnosed, with a disease duration of less than 2 months. Patients with other autoimmune diseases, uncontrolled infections, pregnancy or lactation were excluded from the study. Clinical symptoms, serum thyroxine, TRAb, thyroid ultrasound and orbital computed tomography were used for diagnosis. PBMCs were isolated from 7.5 to 10 ml of fresh peripheral blood by Ficoll-Paque density gradient centrifugation. Total RNA was extracted with Trizol reagent and quality-checked on an Agilent 2100 Bioanalyzer. Overall results and qualifications from the work: No statistical method was used to set the sample size in advance, and the investigators knew which group each participant was assigned to. In validation, the model predicted ophthalmopathy progression with about 70% sensitivity and roughly 78% specificity; more than ten predicted patients were CT-confirmed with GO in a median of about 7.1 months. In cross-validation, the 13-signature model distinguished ophthalmopathy from stable hyperthyroidism with 87.88% sensitivity and around 81% specificity, while in the test set the corresponding values were about 80% and 75%. Most expanded thyroid clonotypes with frequency above 0.001 were also detected in blood, suggesting blood repertoires may reflect the thyroid immune response.

According to the germline V gene, CDR1 reads MDHEN and CDR2 reads SYDVKM. V gives up 3 bases and J gives up 4 bases, and the segment between their germline ends measures 18 bases. The CDR3 contains 16 residues, cysteine and phenylalanine counted. Here the CDR3 DNA is all that survives: 48 bases in frame from base 1. TCR beta CDR3 regions were amplified from RNA transcripts for repertoire sequencing. The first round of RT-PCR was done with HTBI primers and the Qiagen OneStep RT-PCR kit, and was followed by a second round of multiplex PCR, then size selection and purification. Libraries were sequenced paired-end with 100 bp reads on an Illumina HiSeq2000. In the paper's pipeline: SOAPnuke was used to process the reads, throwing out any read that had adapters, had uncalled bases, had a mean Phred below 15, or lacked an exact constant-primer or identifier match. COPE v1.2.5 was used to merge high-quality paired reads. Unique nucleotide sequences were defined as clonotypes and aligned to IMGT TRB V, D and J references using MiTCR v1.1. Analysis was restricted to V-J combinations with a frequency above 0.0001, which covered 99% to 99.2% of repertoires. For each V-J combination, a TCR clonal expansion and chaos score was defined as the ratio of F50 clonal expansion to chaos observed in the TCRdist matrix. Welch's t-statistics and random forest were used to reduce features to about 14 V-J combinations, which were fed into a naive Bayes classifier. The similarity between thyroid and blood repertoires was quantified using the Morisita-Horn index. TCRdb reprocessing: public reads trimmed at Q25 with fastp, clones called with MiXCR, in-frame beta chains kept. A single entry per CDR3 protein holds the most common genes and DNA from its merged rows. TCRdb's processing, not the authors', yielded these V and J calls. The sample table contains 300,000 to 400,000 distinct CDR3 sequences; only one count was recorded for roughly 15% of them. The ten most abundant clones make up roughly 2.3% of the sample.

This clonotype was counted at least ten times. What antigen it recognizes has not been identified. No base-level quality is on record; no much larger clone is a single base apart. The rearrangement joined TRBV28 to TRBJ1-2, and possibly TRBD1, on 5 matching bases. Sequencing was performed on peripheral blood. The origin of this receptor is an adult woman with stable Graves' hyperthyroidism. CDR3 reads: CASSLSGPPLIYGYTF. The bases are TGTGCCAGCAGTTTGTCAGGGCCGCCTCTGATCTATGGCTACACCTTC.